Listed below are T cell receptor beta chains from one sample, sequenced in a study of siplizumab effects on memory and regulatory T cells. Sequencing was performed with immunoSEQ multiplex PCR; in TCRdb, only in-frame clones are kept and a portion is missing. The sample contains more than 45,000 clones, roughly 97% of which appear only once. The sample consisted of naive CD4+ T cells sorted from blood. Every receptor here comes from a human donor in good health. CDR3s include the opening cysteine and the closing phenylalanine or tryptophan. The D gene is left open where the match is weak. Size is omitted from some rows. Given values are once, few, many or a class for expanded clones.

j_gene,abundance,v_gene,d_gene,len,CDR3nt,CDR3aa
TRBJ1-1,once,TRBV5-1,NA,14,TGCGCCAGCAGCTCGGGGACGGCGAACACTGAAGCTTTCTTT,CASSSGTANTEAFF
TRBJ1-1,NA,TRBV10-3,NA,13,TGTGCCATCAGGGGGACGGAGACCTCTGAAGCTTTCTTT,CAIRGTETSEAFF
TRBJ1-4,NA,TRBV19,NA,12,TGTGCCAGTAGTCCGGGAGGGGAAAAACTGTTTTTT,CASSPGGEKLFF
TRBJ1-1,NA,TRBV14,NA,14,TGTGCCAGCAGCCTTTACAGGGACTCTGTGTTCGCTTTCTTT,CASSLYRDSVFAFF
TRBJ1-1,NA,TRBV10-3,TRBD1,12,TGTGCCATCAGGACAGGGACCACTGAAGCTTTCTTT,CAIRTGTTEAFF
TRBJ2-1,NA,TRBV29-1,TRBD2,12,TGCAGCGTAAAGCGGGAGTACAATGAGCAGTTCTTC,CSVKREYNEQFF
TRBJ2-2,NA,TRBV30,NA,13,TGTGCCTGGAGTTTTTCCAACACCGGGGAGCTGTTTTTT,CAWSFSNTGELFF
TRBJ2-5,NA,TRBV2,TRBD1,14,TGTGCCAGCAGACCCGGACAGGGGATGAAGACCCAGTACTTC,CASRPGQGMKTQYF
TRBJ1-4,NA,TRBV19,NA,15,TGTGCCAGTTCCGGGACCGGGCAAGTTTGGGAAAAACTGTTTTTT,CASSGTGQVWEKLFF
TRBJ2-3,NA,TRBV7-8,NA,17,TGTGCCAGCAGCTTCCTAATCGGTCCGGAACGCACAGATACGCAGTATTTT,CASSFLIGPERTDTQYF
TRBJ2-7,once,TRBV27,NA,11,TGTGCCAGCGGAACAGGGTGGGAGCAGTACTTC,CASGTGWEQYF